A single sample gave rise to the 14 T cell receptor beta chains below, sequenced in a study of blood T cell repertoires in COVID-19. Only in-frame clones appear in the TCRdb table, and some are missing; sequencing was by immunoSEQ multiplex PCR. The sample lists 140,000 or so clones; about 80% were seen once. Source material: peripheral blood. These receptors were collected from a human donor in a cohort sampled during active COVID-19.

The rearrangement links TRBV7-9 to TRBJ1-2; D may be TRBD1 (5 bases). This CDR3 spans 14 amino acids. Germline loops: CDR1 SEHNR, CDR2 FQNEAQ (reference sequence). Trimming took 4 bases from V and 7 from J, leaving 16 bases between them. The CDR3 here is CASSSVTGASGYTF. The CDR3 DNA sequence: TGTGCCAGCAGCTCCGTGACTGGGGCCTCTGGCTACACCTTC.

This clone was seen a single time. CDR3 region: CASSTSYEQYF. CDR3 in DNA: TGCGCCAGCAGCACCAGTTACGAGCAGTACTTC. The chain combines TRBV5-1 with TRBJ2-7; D gene uncertain. Germline V gene data show CDR1 as SGHRS and CDR2 as YFSETQ. The CDR3 is 11 residues long. The ends were cut back, 4 bases at V and 4 bases at J, with 6 bases in the middle.

J is TRBJ2-5 and V is TRBV5-1; D might be TRBD1 (6 bases). Deletions cut 4 bases from V and 1 base from J, with 11 bases between. The germline V gene has CDR1 SGHRS and CDR2 YFSETQ. The CDR3 contains 14 residues. Written as DNA, the CDR3 is TGCGCCAGCAGCGTCCGGGACATCCAAGAGACCCAGTACTTC. Its protein product is CASSVRDIQETQYF.

This chain connects TRBV2 to TRBJ2-1; 14 positions match TRBD2. Per germline, CDR1 SNHLY and CDR2 FYNNEI. This CDR3 region has 13 residues. The CDR3 here is CAGRTSGGNEQFF. The CDR3 DNA reads as TGTGCGGGCCGGACTAGCGGGGGGAATGAGCAGTTCTTC.

The chain has TRBV29-1 and TRBJ1-1; TRBD1 aligns across 7 bases. Per germline, CDR1 SQVTM and CDR2 ANQGSEA. This CDR3 region has 12 residues. The V segment lost 6 bases and the J segment 5 bases; nucleotides outside the gene matches: 6. DNA for the CDR3: TGCAGCGTAATACAGGGGCGTACTGAAGCTTTCTTT. As protein: CSVIQGRTEAFF.

The V gene is TRBV5-1, the J gene TRBJ1-3, with D tentatively TRBD1 (5 bases). CDR1 and CDR2 from the germline V gene are SGHRS and YFSETQ. V was cut by 4 bases and J by 0 bases, with 11 bases left in between. The CDR3 length is 15 residues. The CDR3: CASSTDSTSGNTIYF. The CDR3, as DNA: TGCGCCAGCAGCACCGACAGCACCTCTGGAAACACCATATATTTT.

The J gene is TRBJ2-1, the V gene TRBV3-1 (or the pseudogene TRBV3-2), with D tentatively TRBD2 (6 bases). V lost 1 base, J lost 7 bases, and 17 bases lay in between. The CDR3 extends over 16 amino acids. Germline CDR1 and CDR2: LGHDT and YNNKEL (reference sequence). This CDR3 reads CASSQAGRMRLNEQFF. CDR3 nucleotide sequence: TGTGCCAGCAGCCAAGCGGGGAGGATGAGGTTGAATGAGCAGTTCTTC.

This chain joins TRBV4-1 and TRBJ2-5; 7 positions agree with TRBD2. Germline V gene lookup returns CDR1 MGHRA and CDR2 YSYEKL. V trimming: 1 base; J trimming: 1 base; junction bases outside the gene matches: 3. The CDR3 is 15 residues long. CDR3 sequence (DNA): TGCGCCAGCAGCCAAGGAAGCGGGGTCCAAGAGACCCAGTACTTC. It codes for CASSQGSGVQETQYF.

The rearrangement uses TRBV5-1 and TRBJ2-3; 9 nucleotides match TRBD1. Losses at the gene ends were 4 bases for V and 1 base for J; bases not matched to a gene: 4. CDR3 length equals 15 residues. Germline-derived CDR1 and CDR2 are SGHRS and YFSETQ. The CDR3 DNA is TGCGCCAGCAGCGTAACAGGGGGCGGCACAGATACGCAGTATTTT. Protein: CASSVTGGGTDTQYF.

The chain employs TRBV18 and TRBJ1-5; D perhaps matches TRBD1 (6 bases). CDR1 KGHSH and CDR2 LQKENI come from the germline V gene. Trimming pared 2 bases from V and 4 bases from J, leaving 9 bases between. CDR3 size: 14 residues. In DNA form, the CDR3 reads TGTGCCAGCTCACCAGGGACACAGAATCAGCCCCAGCATTTT. Translated, it gives CASSPGTQNQPQHF.

Only one count was recorded for this clone. The chain's CDR3 is CAISESSPGTGELFF. The CDR3 DNA sequence: TGTGCCATCAGTGAGTCTTCGCCGGGCACCGGGGAGCTGTTTTTT. The chain combines TRBV10-3 with TRBJ2-2; D is unclear. V gave up 0 bases and J gave up 4 bases, with 9 bases separating them. Germline lookup yields CDR1 ENHRY and CDR2 SYGVKD. This CDR3 contains 15 residues.

The chain has TRBV25-1 and TRBJ1-2; D gene ambiguous. Germline V gives CDR1 MGHDK, CDR2 SYGVNS. The CDR3 has 14 residues. V was shortened by 2 bases and J by 4 bases, with 11 bases between the two germline ends. The CDR3 protein is CASSEGQRLYGYTF. The CDR3 DNA is TGTGCCAGCAGTGAAGGGCAACGCCTCTATGGCTACACCTTC.

This chain links TRBV6-5 with TRBJ1-2; D is perhaps TRBD1 (5 bases). CDR1 MNHEY and CDR2 SVGAGI come from the germline V gene. Trimming took 6 bases from V and 7 from J, leaving 15 bases between them. The CDR3 has 13 residues. CDR3 protein: CASSRGLVAGYTF. Written as DNA, the CDR3 is TGTGCCAGCAGCCGGGGACTGGTGGCTGGCTACACCTTC.

The chain carries TRBV9 and TRBJ2-5; maybe TRBD1 (5 bases). Germline CDR1 reads SGDLS; CDR2 reads YYNGEE. Between the trimmed V and J ends, which lost 0 bases and 7 bases, there was a span of 19 bases. The CDR3 consists of 16 residues. CDR3 DNA: TGTGCCAGCAGCGTAGGACTCAGGGTATCCGAAGCGACCCAGTACTTC. Translation: CASSVGLRVSEATQYF.